This entry describes one TCR beta chain. Its antigen is still unknown. Base qualities are not at hand, and no much larger clone is one base apart. The sample comes from a study of shared clonotypes between healthy human individuals (dated by TCRdb to the early 2020s). About the study as a whole: Two women and a few men aged 18 to 49 years were included in the cohort. For each donor, three plates each were used for CD4 naive and CD4 memory, two plates were used for CD8 naive, and one plate was used for CD8 memory. Between about 0.85 and 8.9 billion PBMCs per donor were obtained by leukapheresis. To increase sequencing depth and limit assay-specific biases, TCR repertoire library preparation and sequencing were carried out by different laboratories using diverse techniques. The study deeply sequenced blood TCR repertoires of five healthy adults to estimate repertoire size and the extent of clonotype sharing between individuals. The research as a whole found: Because the study included a small number of donors, the genetic and exposure-history diversity represented was limited. Even with the large sequencing depth, rarefaction of the sorted-subset datasets indicated that sequencing was incomplete. When four donors were compared, the shared fraction of clonotypes was about 5% for naive CD4, over 3% for naive CD8, 2.3% for memory CD4, and 0.4% for memory CD8. Compared with non-shared clonotypes, the clonotypes found in all four sorted-subset donors had higher generation probabilities. Naive subsets generally had larger estimated clonotype richness than memory subsets. Sampling was limited to blood, and TCR repertoires in tissue likely differ from TCR repertoires in blood. Pairwise subsampling led to the expectation that sequencing depth would affect the degree of clonotype sharing among donors.

Donors were healthy HIV-negative adults with no recently reported acute infections or vaccinations. Every donor was a Caucasian adult living in Nashville, Tennessee, USA. CD4+ T cells were enriched by magnetic negative selection; naive cells were then positively selected on CD45RA, and the negative fraction formed the memory subset. Blood was collected by leukapheresis, and PBMCs were isolated by Ficoll-Histopaque density gradient centrifugation and then cryopreserved in liquid nitrogen vapor phase. Analytical flow cytometry was used to check the purity and quantity of every magnetically sorted T cell population. Genomic DNA was isolated from each sorted fraction and quantified by UV absorbance on a Nanodrop 2000c. Using the deep immunoSEQ assay, TCR CDR3 regions were amplified from genomic DNA by multiplex PCR. Extracted genomic DNA from each cell subset was spread evenly across all wells of several immunoSEQ 96-well plates, with each plate serving as a replicate. For sorted subsets, around 200 ng genomic DNA, equal to about 30,000 T cell genomes, was loaded into each replicate PCR. Purified libraries were quantified with a Qubit 3.0 fluorometer, sized on a Bioanalyzer 2100, and re-quantified with the KAPA Library Quantification kit. Every immunoSEQ 96-well plate was sequenced on a separate single-read 150-cycle Illumina NextSeq 550 flow cell. Turning to the authors' computational methods: Because the immunoSEQ output included only junctional sequences and no quality scores, the filtering could not be the same as the filtering used for full-length reads. Sequences were annotated with PyIR, a Python wrapper for IgBLAST v1.9, and V/J genes and CDR3 were assigned using IMGT germline references. Reads were removed for weak V/J assignments (E-value above 1e-6), missing CDR3, stop codons, out-of-frame junctions, or ambiguous translated residues. V3J clonotypes were defined by identical inferred V gene, J gene, and CDR3 amino acid sequence. Percentage overlap between repertoires was calculated by dividing the number of shared unique clonotypes by the size of the smaller repertoire. RTK rarefaction, the Chao1 estimator, and Recon v2.1 estimates of unobserved clonotypes were used to assess repertoire richness. For all TCRbeta clonotypes obtained by the gDNA method from a handful of donors, generation probabilities were computed with OLGA. Not all clones reach the TCRdb copy of this immuneACCESS table, which keeps in-frame sequences only. Checked studies attribute under half of the gap to unresolved V genes and leave the rest unexplained. V, J and clone size were drawn from that table, and D and trimming were deduced from the DNA. In all, the sample holds 2,500,000 or so clones, and over 85% of those were seen once. Together, the top ten hold around 0.15% of the sample.

This TCR was sampled from a man between 18 and 35 years old in good health. The sequenced sample was naive CD4+ T cells sorted from blood. Explained via the paper, the cell subset or site label denotes: CD45RA+ positively selected.

The CDR3 is CASSLAGLAGELFF. The DNA sequence reads TGTGCCAGCAGCTTAGCGGGTCTGGCCGGGGAGCTGTTTTTT. Recombination linked TRBV11-2 to TRBJ2-2; the D gene identity is not certain. Cut back by 1 base and 6 bases, the V and J ends lie 9 bases apart. Per the germline V gene, SGHAT is the CDR1 and FQNNGV is the CDR2. Inclusive of the bounding cysteine and phenylalanine, the CDR3 is 14 residues long. The CDR3 DNA has 42 bases and is translated from base 1.